What follows is one T cell receptor beta chain and its context. Per the original methods: Reference gene primer amplification in the assay estimated nucleated cell counts. Assay: immunoSEQ multiplex PCR; the TCRdb copy retains only in-frame clones and omits some. D and trimming come from the DNA, and the V and J calls and clone size come from that table. The profile shows about 170,000 clones, roughly 80% of them singletons. Germline CDR1 MNHEY, CDR2 SVGEGT. CDR3 size: 19 residues. V was clipped by 0 bases and J by 4 bases, with 22 bases between them. The entry originates in a study of blood T cell repertoires in COVID-19. Study-level information: T cells, B-cell-depleted T cells, or PBMCs supplied cDNA or gDNA.

The sample consisted of peripheral blood. The clonotype was recovered from a woman aged 80 or older with acute or convalescent COVID-19. The chain employs TRBV6-2 or TRBV6-3 and TRBJ2-1; TRBD1 is a possible D gene (5 bases). CDR3 DNA sequence: TGTGCCAGCAGTTACTCGCTCGCAGGGAACAGTTTCTCGTACAATGAGCAGTTCTTC. Its translation is CASSYSLAGNSFSYNEQFF.